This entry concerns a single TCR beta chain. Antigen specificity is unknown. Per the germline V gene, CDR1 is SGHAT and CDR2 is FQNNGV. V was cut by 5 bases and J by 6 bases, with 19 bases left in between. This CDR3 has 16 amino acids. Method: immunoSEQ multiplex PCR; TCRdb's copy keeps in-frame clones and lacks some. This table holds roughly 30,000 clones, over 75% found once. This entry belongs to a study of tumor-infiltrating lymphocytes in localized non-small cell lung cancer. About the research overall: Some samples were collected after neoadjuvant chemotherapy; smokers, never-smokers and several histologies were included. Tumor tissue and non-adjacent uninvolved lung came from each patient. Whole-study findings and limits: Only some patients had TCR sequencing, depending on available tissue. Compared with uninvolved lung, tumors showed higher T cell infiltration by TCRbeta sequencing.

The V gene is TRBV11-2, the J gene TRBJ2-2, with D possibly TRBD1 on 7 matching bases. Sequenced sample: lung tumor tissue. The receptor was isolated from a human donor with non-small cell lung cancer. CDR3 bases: TGTGCCAGCAGCGCAGGGACAGCGGGTCGAGCCGGGGAGCTGTTTTTT. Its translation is CASSAGTAGRAGELFF.